These T cell receptor beta chains were read from a single sample in a study of cytomegalovirus exposure and HLA in healthy donors. The method was immunoSEQ multiplex PCR; TCRdb's version includes in-frame clones alone and lacks a portion of them. The sample has 41,000 or so clones; the top ten hold 6% to 6.5%. Input material: PBMCs. The receptors were sampled from a young man in good health and CMV-seronegative. Each CDR3 is given with its conserved first and last residue. The D gene is left open where the match is weak.

cdr3_aa	cdr3_nt	j_call	v_call	cdr3_length	d_call
CASSPGQGLVHQPQHF	TGTGCCAGCAGTCCAGGACAGGGGTTAGTTCATCAGCCCCAGCATTTT	TRBJ1-5	TRBV6-6	16	TRBD1
CASSLNRPGNSHIQYF	TGTGCCAGCAGCTTAAACCGGCCAGGGAATTCACACATTCAGTACTTC	TRBJ2-4	TRBV11-2	16	-
CSVTGERSSTDTQYF	TGCAGCGTTACGGGAGAGAGGTCTAGCACAGATACGCAGTATTTT	TRBJ2-3	TRBV29-1	15	-
CASTRGPYEQYF	TGTGCCAGCACCAGGGGGCCCTACGAGCAGTACTTC	TRBJ2-7	TRBV2	12	TRBD1
CASSPPPGQSTDTQYF	TGTGCCAGCAGTCCTCCCCCGGGACAGAGCACAGATACGCAGTATTTT	TRBJ2-3	TRBV27	16	TRBD1
CASSNRRGYTF	TGTGCCAGCAGTAACAGGCGTGGCTACACCTTC	TRBJ1-2	TRBV6-5	11	-
CATSGTGGNTIYF	TGTGCCACCTCCGGGACAGGGGGAAACACCATATATTTT	TRBJ1-3	TRBV6-6	13	TRBD1
CATSRESRDQPQHF	TGTGCCACCAGCAGAGAGTCCAGGGATCAGCCCCAGCATTTT	TRBJ1-5	TRBV15	14	-
CASSQGQWETQYF	TGCGCCAGCAGCCAAGGGCAGTGGGAGACCCAGTACTTC	TRBJ2-5	TRBV4-3	13	-
CASSFGGYEQYF	TGTGCCAGCAGCTTTGGAGGGTACGAGCAGTACTTC	TRBJ2-7	TRBV5-6	12	-
CASSAGGNQPQHF	TGTGCCAGCAGTGCTGGCGGGAATCAGCCCCAGCATTTT	TRBJ1-5	TRBV6-1	13	-
CASRILQGNTEAFF	TGTGCCAGCAGAATCCTACAGGGGAACACTGAAGCTTTCTTT	TRBJ1-1	TRBV5-5	14	-
CASSYGLAGGIYEQYF	TGTGCCAGCAGTTATGGACTAGCGGGGGGTATTTACGAGCAGTACTTC	TRBJ2-7	TRBV6-6	16	TRBD2
CASSLVGQGSTEAFF	TGCGCCAGCAGCTTGGTCGGCCAGGGGAGCACTGAAGCTTTCTTT	TRBJ1-1	TRBV5-1	15	-
CASSLGVTANSPLHF	TGTGCCAGCAGCTTAGGCGTGACAGCTAATTCACCCCTACACTTT	TRBJ1-6	TRBV13	15	-
CASSTRTGLALYGYTF	TGTGCCAGCAGTACCCGGACAGGGCTGGCTCTCTATGGCTACACCTTC	TRBJ1-2	TRBV5-5	16	TRBD1
CSVEGPGLVREQYF	TGCAGCGTTGAAGGGCCAGGGTTAGTGAGGGAGCAGTACTTC	TRBJ2-7	TRBV29-1	14	-
CASSFGLAQTQYF	TGTGCCAGCAGTTTCGGGCTAGCACAGACCCAGTACTTC	TRBJ2-5	TRBV27	13	-
CSDALRDSSYEQYF	TGCAGCGATGCGTTACGGGACAGTTCCTACGAGCAGTACTTC	TRBJ2-7	TRBV29-1	14	TRBD1
CASSWGQGSTEAFF	TGTGCCAGCAGCTGGGGACAGGGTAGCACTGAAGCTTTCTTT	TRBJ1-1	TRBV7-9	14	TRBD1
CASRKELLAGHHEQYF	TGTGCCAGCAGAAAAGAATTACTAGCGGGCCACCACGAGCAGTACTTC	TRBJ2-7	TRBV27	16	TRBD2
CASSLALAGGTDTQYF	TGCGCCAGCAGCTTAGCCTTAGCGGGGGGCACAGATACGCAGTATTTT	TRBJ2-3	TRBV5-1	16	TRBD2
CASTLKQFNGYTF	TGTGCCAGCACCCTTAAACAGTTCAATGGCTACACCTTC	TRBJ1-2	TRBV11-2	13	-
CASSQGQNKAFF	TGTGCCAGCAGTCAAGGACAGAACAAAGCTTTCTTT	TRBJ1-1	TRBV6-5	12	-
CASSILATGEQYF	TGTGCCAGTAGCATCCTAGCGACGGGCGAGCAGTACTTC	TRBJ2-7	TRBV19	13	-
CASSLSSAGHTEAFF	TGCGCCAGCAGCTTGTCTTCAGCAGGGCACACTGAAGCTTTCTTT	TRBJ1-1	TRBV5-1	15	-
CASSPRGNGGAGNTIYF	TGTGCCAGCTCACCACGGGGAAATGGAGGGGCTGGAAACACCATATATTTT	TRBJ1-3	TRBV18	17	-
CSVALLKGLAGHETQYF	TGCAGCGTTGCCCTCCTAAAAGGACTAGCGGGTCATGAGACCCAGTACTTC	TRBJ2-5	TRBV29-1	17	TRBD2
CSVAGTQVSYEQYF	TGCAGCGTTGCCGGGACACAAGTCTCCTACGAGCAGTACTTC	TRBJ2-7	TRBV29-1	14	-
CASSRQGGETQYF	TGTGCCAGCAGCCGACAGGGTGGTGAGACCCAGTACTTC	TRBJ2-5	TRBV11-1	13	TRBD1
CASSPRGGVGQPQHF	TGTGCCAGCAGCCCAAGGGGAGGGGTCGGTCAGCCCCAGCATTTT	TRBJ1-5	TRBV9	15	-
CAWSVRSQGLYGYTF	TGTGCCTGGAGTGTAAGGTCGCAGGGGCTCTATGGCTACACCTTC	TRBJ1-2	TRBV30	15	-
CAAGPNYGYTF	TGTGCCGCAGGGCCTAACTATGGCTACACCTTC	TRBJ1-2	TRBV6-5	11	-
CASSQEMGAPETQYF	TGTGCCAGCAGCCAAGAAATGGGGGCCCCAGAGACCCAGTACTTC	TRBJ2-5	TRBV4-2	15	-
CASSSDRDPVYEQYF	TGTGCCAGCAGCTCTGACAGGGACCCAGTCTACGAGCAGTACTTC	TRBJ2-7	TRBV7-9	15	TRBD1
CASSPIQTGETGELFF	TGTGCCAGCTCACCCATCCAGACAGGGGAGACCGGGGAGCTGTTTTTT	TRBJ2-2	TRBV18	16	TRBD1
CASRSRGRQNSNQPQHF	TGTGCCAGTAGATCTCGGGGGAGACAGAATAGCAATCAGCCCCAGCATTTT	TRBJ1-5	TRBV19	17	-
CAWSVREGHCF	TGTGCCTGGAGTGTACGTGAGGGACACTGCTTC	TRBJ1-2	TRBV30	11	-
CASSSRDRGREQYF	TGTGCCAGCAGCTCCCGGGACAGGGGGCGCGAGCAGTACTTC	TRBJ2-7	TRBV13	14	TRBD1
CASSGFSVQETQYF	TGTGCCAGCAGTGGTTTTTCGGTACAAGAGACCCAGTACTTC	TRBJ2-5	TRBV2	14	-
CASSFQGPELSYEQYF	TGTGCCAGCAGTTTCCAGGGGCCCGAACTCTCCTACGAGCAGTACTTC	TRBJ2-7	TRBV27	16	-
CASSRQGNTEAFF	TGTGCCAGTAGTCGTCAGGGAAACACTGAAGCTTTCTTT	TRBJ1-1	TRBV19	13	-
CASSYSGVFFF	TGTGCCAGCAGCTATAGCGGCGTATTTTTCTTC	TRBJ2-1	TRBV11-2	11	-
CSVVGVQGNTEAFF	TGCAGCGTTGTAGGGGTACAGGGGAACACTGAAGCTTTCTTT	TRBJ1-1	TRBV29-1	14	-
CATSATGDVGPLHF	TGTGCCACCAGCGCAACAGGGGACGTTGGTCCCCTCCACTTT	TRBJ1-6	TRBV15	14	TRBD1